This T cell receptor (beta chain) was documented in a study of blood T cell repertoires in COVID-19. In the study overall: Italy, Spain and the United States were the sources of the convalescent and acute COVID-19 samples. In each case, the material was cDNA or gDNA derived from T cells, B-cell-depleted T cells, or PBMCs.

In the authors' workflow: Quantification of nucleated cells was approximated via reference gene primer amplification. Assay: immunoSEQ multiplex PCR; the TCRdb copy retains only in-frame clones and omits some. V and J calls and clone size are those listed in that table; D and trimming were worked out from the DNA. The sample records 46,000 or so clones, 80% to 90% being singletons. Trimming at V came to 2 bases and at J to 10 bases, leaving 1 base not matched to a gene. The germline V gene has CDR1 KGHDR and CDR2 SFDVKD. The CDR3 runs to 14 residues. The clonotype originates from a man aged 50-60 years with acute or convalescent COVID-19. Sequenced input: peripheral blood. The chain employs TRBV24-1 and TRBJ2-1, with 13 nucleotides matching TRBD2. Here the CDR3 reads CATSDSGLAGEQFF. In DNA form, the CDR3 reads TGTGCCACCAGTGATTCGGGACTAGCGGGAGAGCAGTTCTTC.